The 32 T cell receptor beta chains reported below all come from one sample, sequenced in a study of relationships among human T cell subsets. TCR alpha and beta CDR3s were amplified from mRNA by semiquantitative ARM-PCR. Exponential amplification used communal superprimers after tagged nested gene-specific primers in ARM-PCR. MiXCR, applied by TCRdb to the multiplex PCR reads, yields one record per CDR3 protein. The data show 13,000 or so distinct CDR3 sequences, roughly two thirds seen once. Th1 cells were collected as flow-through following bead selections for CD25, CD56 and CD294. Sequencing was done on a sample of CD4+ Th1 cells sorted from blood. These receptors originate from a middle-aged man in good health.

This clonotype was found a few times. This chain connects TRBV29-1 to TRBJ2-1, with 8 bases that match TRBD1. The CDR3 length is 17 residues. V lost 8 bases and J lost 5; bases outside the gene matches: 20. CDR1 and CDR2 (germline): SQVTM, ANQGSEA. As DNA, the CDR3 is TGCAGCTCCGGGTATTCCGGGACAGGTCCGCAAGACAATGAGCAGTTCTTC. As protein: CSSGYSGTGPQDNEQFF.

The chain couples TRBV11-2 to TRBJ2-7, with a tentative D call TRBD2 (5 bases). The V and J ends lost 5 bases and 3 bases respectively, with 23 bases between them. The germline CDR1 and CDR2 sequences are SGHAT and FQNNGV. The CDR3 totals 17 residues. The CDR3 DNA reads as TGTGCCAGCAGCCGCCTAGGAGGCCCGCGAGGGTTCTACGAGCAGTACTTC. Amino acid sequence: CASSRLGGPRGFYEQYF.

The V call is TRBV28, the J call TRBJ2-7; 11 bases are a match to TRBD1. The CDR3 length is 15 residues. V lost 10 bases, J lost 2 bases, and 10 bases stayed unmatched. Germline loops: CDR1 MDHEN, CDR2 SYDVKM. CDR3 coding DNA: TGTGCCACCACAGTTGGGGGACAGGGGGCCTACGAGCAGTACTTC. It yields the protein CATTVGGQGAYEQYF.

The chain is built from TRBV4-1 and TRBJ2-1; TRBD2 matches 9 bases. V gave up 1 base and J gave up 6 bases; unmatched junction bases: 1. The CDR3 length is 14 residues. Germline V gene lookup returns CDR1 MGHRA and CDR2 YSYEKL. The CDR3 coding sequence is TGCGCCAGCAGCCAAGGCGGGAGGGGCAATGAGCAGTTCTTC. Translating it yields CASSQGGRGNEQFF.

CDR3: CASAWGQYNEKLFF. The DNA of the CDR3 is TGTGCCAGCGCTTGGGGTCAGTATAATGAAAAACTGTTTTTT. The gene calls are TRBV12-3 or TRBV12-4 and TRBJ1-4, with no clear D. This CDR3 is built from 14 residues. The V end was cut by 8 bases, the J end by 4 bases, with 14 bases between.

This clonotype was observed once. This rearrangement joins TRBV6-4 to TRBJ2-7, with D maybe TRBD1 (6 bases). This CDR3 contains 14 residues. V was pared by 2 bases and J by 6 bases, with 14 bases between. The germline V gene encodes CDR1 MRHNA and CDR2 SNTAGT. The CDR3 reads CASSDRTVLSEQYF. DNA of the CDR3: TGTGCCAGCAGTGACCGGACAGTCCTAAGCGAGCAGTACTTC.

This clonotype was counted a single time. The CDR3 spells CASSLEWMGATGYEQYF. CDR3 coding DNA: TGTGCCAGCAGCTTAGAGTGGATGGGGGCGACCGGCTACGAGCAGTACTTC. This chain joins TRBV11-2 and TRBJ2-7, with a tentative D call TRBD1 (6 bases). The CDR3 runs 17 residues. V was trimmed by 0 bases and J by 3 bases, leaving 18 bases between them. The germline V gene encodes CDR1 SGHAT and CDR2 FQNNGV. Full variable domain (outside the CDR3, taken from reference TRBV11-2 and TRBJ2-7): EAGVAQSPRYKIIEKRQSVAFWCNPISGHATLYWYQQILGQGPKLLIQFQNNGVVDDSQLPKDRFSAERLKGVDSTLKIQPAKLEDSAVYLCASSLEWMGATGYEQYFGPGTRLTVT.

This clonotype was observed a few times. The CDR3 is CASTPLLSLGQETQYF. CDR3 nucleotides: TGTGCCAGCACCCCGTTACTCAGCTTGGGGCAAGAGACCCAGTACTTC. This sequence joins TRBV2 and TRBJ2-5; D is uncertain. V gave up 7 bases and J gave up 2 bases, with 20 bases separating them. This CDR3 comprises 16 residues. The V gene's germline CDR1 is SNHLY and CDR2 FYNNEI.

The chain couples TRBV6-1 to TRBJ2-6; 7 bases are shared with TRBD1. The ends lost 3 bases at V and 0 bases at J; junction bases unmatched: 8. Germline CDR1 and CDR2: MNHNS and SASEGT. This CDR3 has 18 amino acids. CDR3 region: CASSDADRLRSGANVLTF. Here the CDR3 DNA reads TGTGCCAGCAGTGATGCGGACAGGCTTCGCTCTGGGGCCAACGTCCTGACTTTC.

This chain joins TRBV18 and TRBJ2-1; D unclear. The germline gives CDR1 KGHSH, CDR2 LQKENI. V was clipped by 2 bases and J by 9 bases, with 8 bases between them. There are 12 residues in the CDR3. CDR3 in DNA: TGTGCCAGCTCACCATTTCAGACTGAGCAGTTCTTC. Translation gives CASSPFQTEQFF.

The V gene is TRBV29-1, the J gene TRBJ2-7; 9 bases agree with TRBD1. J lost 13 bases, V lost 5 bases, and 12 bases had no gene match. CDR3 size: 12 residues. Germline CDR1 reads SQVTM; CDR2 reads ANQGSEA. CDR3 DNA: TGCAGCGTTTCACAGGGGGCCACGAGCAGTTACTTC. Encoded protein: CSVSQGATSSYF.

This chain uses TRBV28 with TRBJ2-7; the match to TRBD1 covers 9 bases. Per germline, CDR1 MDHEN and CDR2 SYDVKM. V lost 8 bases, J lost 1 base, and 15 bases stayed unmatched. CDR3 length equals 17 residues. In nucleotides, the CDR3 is TGTGCCAGCTACAGTCCGGGACAGGGAAGGAGATCCTACGAGCAGTACTTC. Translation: CASYSPGQGRRSYEQYF.

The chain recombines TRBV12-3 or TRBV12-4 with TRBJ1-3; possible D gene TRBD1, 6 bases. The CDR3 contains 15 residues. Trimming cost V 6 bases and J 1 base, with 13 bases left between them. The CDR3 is CASRLQGSSGNTIYF. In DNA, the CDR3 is TGTGCCAGCAGGCTACAGGGCAGTTCTGGAAACACCATATATTTT.

The CDR3 is CASSQREGGELFF. As DNA, the CDR3 is TGTGCCAGCAGCCAGCGGGAAGGCGGGGAGCTGTTTTTT. V is TRBV7-9 and J is TRBJ2-2; 7 bases are a match to TRBD2. Trimming at V came to 5 bases and at J to 7 bases, leaving 4 bases not matched to a gene. The length of the CDR3 is 13 residues. In germline, CDR1 is SEHNR, CDR2 FQNEAQ (reference sequence).

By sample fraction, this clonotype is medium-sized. The CDR3 DNA reads TGTGCCAGTACCGCCATGGGGACTCCCAGTGAAATTCAGTACTTC. This codes for CASTAMGTPSEIQYF. The chain joins TRBV19 to TRBJ2-4; a possible D gene is TRBD2 (6 bases). Per germline, CDR1 LNHDA and CDR2 SQIVND (reference sequence). With 7 bases removed from V and 10 bases from J, the gap between germline ends came to 23 bases. The CDR3 covers 15 residues.

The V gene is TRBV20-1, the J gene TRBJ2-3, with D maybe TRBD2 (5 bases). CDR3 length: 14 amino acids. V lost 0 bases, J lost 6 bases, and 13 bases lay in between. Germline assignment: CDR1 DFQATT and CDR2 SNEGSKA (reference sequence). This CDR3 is CSARDRVGVDTQYF. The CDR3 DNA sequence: TGCAGTGCTAGAGATAGGGTGGGAGTGGATACGCAGTATTTT.

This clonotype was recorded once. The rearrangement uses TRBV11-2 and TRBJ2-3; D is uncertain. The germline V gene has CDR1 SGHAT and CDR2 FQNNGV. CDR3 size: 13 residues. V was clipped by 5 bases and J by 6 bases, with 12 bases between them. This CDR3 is CASSPHQRDTQYF. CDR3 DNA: TGTGCCAGCAGCCCCCATCAGAGGGATACGCAGTATTTT.

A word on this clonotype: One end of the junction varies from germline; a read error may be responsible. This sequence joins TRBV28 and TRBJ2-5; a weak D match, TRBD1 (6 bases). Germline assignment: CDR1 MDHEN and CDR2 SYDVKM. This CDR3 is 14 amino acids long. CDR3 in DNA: TGTGCCAGCAGCTTATCCTCACAGGGATGGACCCAGTACTTC. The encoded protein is CASSLSSQGWTQYF.

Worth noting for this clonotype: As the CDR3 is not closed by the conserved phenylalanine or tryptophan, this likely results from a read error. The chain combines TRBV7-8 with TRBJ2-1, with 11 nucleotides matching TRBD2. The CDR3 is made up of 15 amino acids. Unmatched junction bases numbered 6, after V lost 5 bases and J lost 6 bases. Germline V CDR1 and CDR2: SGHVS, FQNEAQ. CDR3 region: CASSQLAGGGNEQFL. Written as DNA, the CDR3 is TGTGCCAGCAGCCAATTAGCGGGAGGGGGCAATGAGCAGTTCCTC.

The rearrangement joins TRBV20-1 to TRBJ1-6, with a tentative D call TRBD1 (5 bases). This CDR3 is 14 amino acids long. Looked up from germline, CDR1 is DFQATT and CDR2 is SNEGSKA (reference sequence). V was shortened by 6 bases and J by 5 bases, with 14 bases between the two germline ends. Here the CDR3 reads CSATGHNNNSPLHF. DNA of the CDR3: TGCAGTGCCACCGGACATAACAATAATTCACCCCTCCACTTT.

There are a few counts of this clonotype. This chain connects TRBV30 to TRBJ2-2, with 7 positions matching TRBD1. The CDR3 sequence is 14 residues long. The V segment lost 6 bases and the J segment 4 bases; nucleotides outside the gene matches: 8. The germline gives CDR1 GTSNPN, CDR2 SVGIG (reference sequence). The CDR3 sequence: CACDRASITGELFF. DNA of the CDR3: TGTGCCTGTGACAGGGCTTCTATCACCGGGGAGCTGTTTTTT.

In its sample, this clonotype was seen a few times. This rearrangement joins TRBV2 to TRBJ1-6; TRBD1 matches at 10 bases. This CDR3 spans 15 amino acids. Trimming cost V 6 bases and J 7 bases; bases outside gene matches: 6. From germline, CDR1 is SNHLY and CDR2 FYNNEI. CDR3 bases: TGTGCCAGCAGCCGACAGGGGGCGGGGAATTCACCCCTCCACTTT. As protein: CASSRQGAGNSPLHF.

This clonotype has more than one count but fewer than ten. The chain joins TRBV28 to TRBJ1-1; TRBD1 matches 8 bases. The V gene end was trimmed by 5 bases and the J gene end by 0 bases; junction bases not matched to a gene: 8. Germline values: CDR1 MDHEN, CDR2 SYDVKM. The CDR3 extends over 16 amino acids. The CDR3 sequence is CASSPQTGALNTEAFF. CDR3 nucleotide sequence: TGTGCCAGCAGTCCTCAGACAGGGGCCTTGAACACTGAAGCTTTCTTT.

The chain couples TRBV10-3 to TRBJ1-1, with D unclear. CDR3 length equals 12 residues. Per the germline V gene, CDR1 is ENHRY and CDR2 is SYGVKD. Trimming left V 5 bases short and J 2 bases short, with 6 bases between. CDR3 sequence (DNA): TGTGCCATCAGTATGGGAAACACTGAAGCTTTCTTT. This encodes CAISMGNTEAFF.

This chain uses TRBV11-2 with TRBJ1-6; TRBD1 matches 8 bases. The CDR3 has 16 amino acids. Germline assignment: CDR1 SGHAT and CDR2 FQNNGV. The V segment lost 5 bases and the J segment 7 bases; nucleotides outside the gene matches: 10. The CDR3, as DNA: TGTGCCAGCAGCCGCGGACAGGGAACTTGGAATTCACCCCTCCACTTT. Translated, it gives CASSRGQGTWNSPLHF.

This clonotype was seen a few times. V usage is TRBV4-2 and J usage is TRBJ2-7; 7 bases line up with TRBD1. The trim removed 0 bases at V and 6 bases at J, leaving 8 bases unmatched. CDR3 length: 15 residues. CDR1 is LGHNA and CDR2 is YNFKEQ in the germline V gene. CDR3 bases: TGTGCCAGCAGCCAAGACTACAGGGGAGTCGTCGAGCAGTACTTC. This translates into CASSQDYRGVVEQYF.

The CDR3 DNA is TGTGCCAGCAGTGGGGGCAGGTTTAATGAAAAACTGTTTTTT. This translates into CASSGGRFNEKLFF. V and J are TRBV2 and TRBJ1-4; D possibly corresponds to TRBD1 (5 bases). Germline CDR1 and CDR2: SNHLY and FYNNEI. The CDR3 totals 14 residues. Trimming shortened V by 4 bases and J by 4 bases, and 10 bases separated the two germline ends.

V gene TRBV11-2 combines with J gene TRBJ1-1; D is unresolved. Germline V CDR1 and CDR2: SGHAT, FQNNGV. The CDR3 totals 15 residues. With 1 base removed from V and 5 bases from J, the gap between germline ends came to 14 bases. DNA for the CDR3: TGTGCCAGCAGCTTAGCTCCAGGACCTGGGACTGAAGCTTTCTTT. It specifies CASSLAPGPGTEAFF.

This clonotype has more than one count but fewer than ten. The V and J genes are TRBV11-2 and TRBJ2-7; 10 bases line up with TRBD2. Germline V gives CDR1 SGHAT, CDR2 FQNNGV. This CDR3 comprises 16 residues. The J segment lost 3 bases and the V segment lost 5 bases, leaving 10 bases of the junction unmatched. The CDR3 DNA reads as TGTGCCAGCAGCCCCGGACTACTAGCGGGACACTACGAGCAGTACTTC. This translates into CASSPGLLAGHYEQYF.

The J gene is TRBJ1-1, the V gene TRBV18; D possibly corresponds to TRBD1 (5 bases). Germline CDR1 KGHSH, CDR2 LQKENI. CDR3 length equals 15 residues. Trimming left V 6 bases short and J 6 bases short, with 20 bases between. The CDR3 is CASSTAGTADAEAFF. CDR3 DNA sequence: TGTGCCAGCTCGACCGCCGGGACCGCGGACGCTGAAGCTTTCTTT.

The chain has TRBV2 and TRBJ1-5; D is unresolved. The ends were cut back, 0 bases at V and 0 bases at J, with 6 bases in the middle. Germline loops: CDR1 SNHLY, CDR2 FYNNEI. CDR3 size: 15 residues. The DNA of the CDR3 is TGTGCCAGCAGTGAAGCGACACGTAGCAATCAGCCCCAGCATTTT. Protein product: CASSEATRSNQPQHF.

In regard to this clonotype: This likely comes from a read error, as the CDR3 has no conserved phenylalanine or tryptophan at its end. The CDR3 reads CASSPLENYNSPLHS. CDR3 nucleotides: TGTGCCAGCAGTCCCCTGGAGAACTATAATTCACCCCTCCACTCT. This chain uses TRBV6-1 with TRBJ1-6; D not resolved. V gave up 5 bases and J gave up 3 bases, with 11 bases separating them. Germline CDR1 is MNHNS and CDR2 is SASEGT. The CDR3 contains 15 residues.